The clone carrying this TCR beta chain was detected only once. This entry belongs to a study of T cell changes during pregnancy in multiple sclerosis. This CDR3 spans 14 amino acids. Looked up from germline, CDR1 is MNHEY and CDR2 is SMNVEV (reference sequence). Trimming took 2 bases from V and 1 from J, leaving 6 bases between them. Sequenced by immunoSEQ multiplex PCR; TCRdb stores in-frame clones only, minus some. The sample records around 92,000 clones, about 94% being singletons. Material: peripheral blood, obtained in the third trimester of pregnancy. The receptor's source is a female donor with multiple sclerosis, enrolled in a pregnancy study. The V call is TRBV27, the J call TRBJ1-5; no clear D. In DNA, the CDR3 is TGTGCCAGCAGTTTAGGAGGGAGCAATCAGCCCCAGCATTTT. Amino acid sequence: CASSLGGSNQPQHF.